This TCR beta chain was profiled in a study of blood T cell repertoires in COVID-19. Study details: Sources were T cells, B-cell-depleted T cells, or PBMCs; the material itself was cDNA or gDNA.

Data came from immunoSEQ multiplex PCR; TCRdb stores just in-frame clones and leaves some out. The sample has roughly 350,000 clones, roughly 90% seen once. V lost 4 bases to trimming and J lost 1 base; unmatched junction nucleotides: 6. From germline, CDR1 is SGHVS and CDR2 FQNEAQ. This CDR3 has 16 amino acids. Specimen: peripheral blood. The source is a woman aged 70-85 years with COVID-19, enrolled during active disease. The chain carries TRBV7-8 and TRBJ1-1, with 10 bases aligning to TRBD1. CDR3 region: CASSSWTGGANTEAFF. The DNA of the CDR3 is TGTGCCAGCAGCTCCTGGACAGGGGGGGCGAACACTGAAGCTTTCTTT. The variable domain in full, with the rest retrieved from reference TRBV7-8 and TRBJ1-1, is GAGVSQSPRYKVAKRGQDVALRCDPISGHVSLFWYQQALGQGPEFLTYFQNEAQLDKSGLPSDRFFAERPEGSVSTLKIQRTQQEDSAVYLCASSSWTGGANTEAFFGQGTRLTVV.